A single sample gave rise to the 32 T cell receptor beta chains below, sequenced in a study of T cells in tumors after PD-1 blockade. Sequencing used immunoSEQ multiplex PCR; TCRdb keeps in-frame clones, though not all of them. The repertoire consists of about 12,000 clones, with 60% to 80% occurring once and the leading ten covering approximately 15%. Sequenced material: tumor tissue, taken before anti-PD-1 treatment. These receptors were taken from a human donor with basal cell carcinoma.

The CDR3 nucleotides read TGTGCCAGCGGACCTTTGAGGGTTAACTATGGCTACACCTTC. Its translation is CASGPLRVNYGYTF. This chain uses TRBV27 with TRBJ1-2, with D hard to call. The CDR3 runs to 14 residues. The V and J ends lost 8 bases and 1 base respectively, with 14 bases between them. The germline V gene encodes CDR1 MNHEY and CDR2 SMNVEV (reference sequence).

This clone is a singleton in its sample. This chain uses TRBV2 with TRBJ2-2; D is perhaps TRBD1 (6 bases). Germline V gene lookup returns CDR1 SNHLY and CDR2 FYNNEI. Between the trimmed V and J ends, which lost 8 bases and 5 bases, there was a span of 15 bases. This CDR3 comprises 14 residues. The DNA of the CDR3 is TGTGCCAGCCGTAAGACAGGAGGAACCGGGGAGCTGTTTTTT. This translates into CASRKTGGTGELFF.

The genes are TRBV4-1 and TRBJ1-2; D remains unclear. V shed 0 bases and J shed 1 base, with 9 bases lying between them. CDR1 and CDR2 from the germline V gene are MGHRA and YSYEKL. CDR3 length: 15 residues. The CDR3 nucleotides are TGCGCCAGCAGCCAAGATTATCCGGATAACTATGGCTACACCTTC. Protein: CASSQDYPDNYGYTF.

V usage is TRBV7-2 and J usage is TRBJ2-7, with D uncertain. V was pared by 1 base and J by 2 bases, with 6 bases between. The length of the CDR3 is 13 residues. The V gene's germline CDR1 is SGHTA and CDR2 FQGNSA. CDR3 DNA sequence: TGTGCCAGCAGCTTAGGACGGCCCTACGAGCAGTACTTC. It translates to CASSLGRPYEQYF.

The CDR3 region is CASSPGLAGGGNEQFF. In DNA form, the CDR3 reads TGCGCCAGCAGCCCGGGACTAGCGGGAGGTGGCAATGAGCAGTTCTTC. The rearrangement joins TRBV4-1 to TRBJ2-1; 15 nucleotides match TRBD2. The CDR3 is made up of 16 amino acids. With 4 bases clipped from V and 6 bases from J, the junction kept 4 bases outside the gene matches. Germline CDR1 reads MGHRA; CDR2 reads YSYEKL.

The chain recombines TRBV7-6 with TRBJ2-7; TRBD1 agrees at 8 bases. The trim removed 4 bases at V and 5 bases at J, leaving 4 bases unmatched. CDR1 and CDR2 from the germline V gene are SGHVS and FNYEAQ. The CDR3 contains 13 residues. CDR3 amino acids: CASSSDRANEQYF. The DNA for the CDR3 is TGTGCCAGCAGCTCGGACAGGGCCAACGAGCAGTACTTC. The complete variable domain, with remaining parts taken from reference TRBV7-6 and TRBJ2-7, reads GAGVSQSPRYKVTKRGQDVALRCDPISGHVSLYWYRQALGQGPEFLTYFNYEAQQDKSGLPNDRFSAERPEGSISTLTIQRTEQRDSAMYRCASSSDRANEQYFGPGTRLTVT.

The V and J genes are TRBV11-3 and TRBJ2-7, with 9 bases fitting TRBD1. This CDR3 is built from 13 residues. Germline CDR1 reads SGHNT; CDR2 reads YENEEA. Trimming at V came to 11 bases and at J to 7 bases, leaving 12 bases not matched to a gene. The chain's CDR3 is CASRSGTGREQYF. The CDR3, as DNA: TGTGCCTCCAGATCGGGGACAGGGAGAGAGCAGTACTTC.

V and J are TRBV6-2 or TRBV6-3 and TRBJ2-1; no clear D gene. V lost 7 bases to trimming and J lost 1 base, with 14 bases between them. CDR3 size: 15 residues. The V gene's germline CDR1 is MNHEY and CDR2 SVGEGT. CDR3 nucleotides: TGTGCCAGCAACCCCCCGGAGAAATCCTACAATGAGCAGTTCTTC. Residues: CASNPPEKSYNEQFF.

The chain uses TRBV11-3 and TRBJ1-2; TRBD1 agrees at 7 bases. Germline trimming cut 1 base from V and 8 bases from J; bases unmatched to any gene: 7. Germline V gene sequence: CDR1 SGHNT, CDR2 YENEEA. The CDR3 extends over 14 amino acids. The CDR3 nucleotides are TGTGCCAGCAGCTTAGGGTGGCAGGGGGACGGCTACACCTTC. Its translation is CASSLGWQGDGYTF.

The rearrangement uses TRBV24-1 and TRBJ2-7; 7 bases are a match to TRBD1. The CDR3 loop spans 12 amino acids. Losses at the gene ends were 6 bases for V and 7 bases for J; bases not matched to a gene: 5. CDR1 and CDR2 (germline): KGHDR, SFDVKD. CDR3 in amino acids: CATSKGGAEQYF. CDR3 nucleotide sequence: TGTGCCACCAGTAAAGGGGGCGCAGAGCAGTACTTC.

This clone appeared a few times. The chain joins TRBV5-4 to TRBJ2-5, with unresolved D. The CDR3 loop spans 13 amino acids. V lost 7 bases, J lost 5 bases, and 15 bases lay in between. From germline, CDR1 is SGHNT and CDR2 YYREEE (reference sequence). The CDR3 loop is CASSEVGLETQYF. CDR3 DNA sequence: TGTGCCAGCTCAGAGGTGGGATTGGAGACCCAGTACTTC.

This clone is deemed medium-sized. The J gene is TRBJ1-5, the V gene TRBV15; D not certain. Deletions cut 2 bases from V and 0 bases from J, with 5 bases between. Germline V gene lookup returns CDR1 LNHNV and CDR2 YYDKDF (reference sequence). The CDR3 extends over 14 amino acids. The CDR3 DNA follows: TGTGCCACCAGCAGAAGAAATAGCAATCAGCCCCAGCATTTT. Translating it yields CATSRRNSNQPQHF.

V and J are TRBV5-6 and TRBJ2-7; D possibly matches TRBD1 or TRBD2 (5 bases each). There are 14 residues in the CDR3. The V and J ends lost 4 bases and 6 bases respectively, with 17 bases between them. Germline V gene data show CDR1 as SGHDT and CDR2 as YYEEEE. The CDR3 reads CASSGGPGSTEQYF. CDR3 sequence (DNA): TGTGCCAGCAGCGGGGGTCCAGGGTCAACCGAGCAGTACTTC.

The chain has TRBV19 and TRBJ1-2; no clear D. Germline loops: CDR1 LNHDA, CDR2 SQIVND (reference sequence). CDR3 length: 13 residues. Trimming took off 7 bases at V and 8 bases at J, with 17 bases between the two ends. The DNA of the CDR3 is TGTGCCAGTACCACCAGCCCCGGATGGGGCTACACCTTC. Amino acids: CASTTSPGWGYTF.

The rearrangement links TRBV2 to TRBJ1-4; D call uncertain. The CDR3 totals 14 residues. Germline values: CDR1 SNHLY, CDR2 FYNNEI. Trimming pared 3 bases from V and 2 bases from J, leaving 7 bases between. The DNA of the CDR3 is TGTGCCAGCAGTGAGCTAGTGACTAATGAAAAACTGTTTTTT. Translation gives CASSELVTNEKLFF.

This clone has more than one count but fewer than ten. The V call is TRBV5-1, the J call TRBJ2-3, with a weak D call TRBD2 (6 bases). V was cut by 0 bases and J by 3 bases, with 14 bases left in between. This CDR3 has 16 amino acids. The germline V gene encodes CDR1 SGHRS and CDR2 YFSETQ. The CDR3 DNA is TGCGCCAGCAGCTTGGTTAGGGATGGAGGGACAGATACGCAGTATTTT. It translates to CASSLVRDGGTDTQYF.

V usage is TRBV7-9 and J usage is TRBJ2-3; 9 nucleotides align to TRBD2. CDR3 size: 16 residues. The V and J ends lost 1 base and 3 bases, in that order; junction bases with no gene match: 5. Germline V gives CDR1 SEHNR, CDR2 FQNEAQ (reference sequence). Here the CDR3 DNA reads TGTGCCAGCAGCTTAGTAGCGGGGGCGGTTACAGATACGCAGTATTTT. Residues: CASSLVAGAVTDTQYF. Full variable domain (remainder filled in from reference TRBV7-9 and TRBJ2-3): DTGVSQNPRHKITKRGQNVTFRCDPISEHNRLYWYRQTLGQGPEFLTYFQNEAQLEKSRLLSDRFSAERPKGSFSTLEIQRTEQGDSAMYLCASSLVAGAVTDTQYFGPGTRLTVL.

The chain recombines TRBV7-9 with TRBJ2-1, with 9 bases aligning to TRBD2. Losses at the gene ends were 4 bases for V and 8 bases for J; bases not matched to a gene: 9. This CDR3 spans 15 amino acids. In germline, CDR1 is SEHNR, CDR2 FQNEAQ (reference sequence). CDR3 sequence (DNA): TGTGCCAGCAGCTCCCAACTTAGCGGGAGCTATGAGCAGTTCTTC. Protein product: CASSSQLSGSYEQFF.

This clone was seen a few times. The chain links TRBV3-1 (or the pseudogene TRBV3-2) to TRBJ2-7; D is uncertain. Trimming pared 4 bases from V and 1 base from J, leaving 8 bases between. Germline-derived CDR1 and CDR2 are LGHDT and YNNKEL (reference sequence). The CDR3 extends over 13 amino acids. The CDR3 bases are TGTGCCAGCAGCCGGATACCTTCCTACGAGCAGTACTTC. As protein: CASSRIPSYEQYF.

V and J are TRBV5-4 and TRBJ2-3; a possible D gene is TRBD2 (6 bases). Deletions cut 4 bases from V and 6 bases from J, with 18 bases between. Per the germline V gene, CDR1 is SGHNT and CDR2 is YYREEE (reference sequence). This CDR3 is 15 amino acids long. This CDR3 is CASSRPGLGGDTQYF. As DNA, the CDR3 is TGTGCCAGCAGCCGTCCGGGACTGGGTGGGGATACGCAGTATTTT.

This clone was picked up a small number of times. V is TRBV7-2 and J is TRBJ2-7; TRBD1 is a possible D gene (6 bases). The length of the CDR3 is 15 residues. The germline V and J ends were trimmed by 2 bases and 6 bases, with 17 bases remaining between them. Germline values: CDR1 SGHTA, CDR2 FQGNSA. The CDR3 DNA sequence: TGTGCCAGCAGCTTACGGGGACAAGGGCTGGGCGAGCAGTACTTC. The encoded protein is CASSLRGQGLGEQYF.

About this clone: Germline and junction disagree at one end, which may indicate a read error. The chain recombines TRBV4-3 with TRBJ2-3; D is possibly TRBD2 (5 bases). CDR3 size: 14 residues. The germline V gene has CDR1 LGHNA and CDR2 YSLEER. As DNA, the CDR3 is TGCGCCAGCAGCCCCCGTGGGAGCAAAGATACGCAGTATTTT. Its translation: CASSPRGSKDTQYF.

In its sample, this clone was seen a few times. J is TRBJ2-1 and V is TRBV27, with 8 bases fitting TRBD1. The CDR3 runs 15 residues. CDR1 and CDR2 (germline): MNHEY, SMNVEV (reference sequence). V gave up 6 bases and J gave up 4 bases; unmatched junction bases: 8. Written as DNA, the CDR3 is TGTGCCAGCAGATCCCAGGGGGCGCAGTACAATGAGCAGTTCTTC. This sequence encodes CASRSQGAQYNEQFF.

The V and J genes are TRBV3-1 (or the pseudogene TRBV3-2) and TRBJ1-2; D is possibly TRBD1 (6 bases). Germline-derived CDR1 and CDR2 are LGHDT and YNNKEL (reference sequence). The CDR3 is made up of 15 amino acids. With 1 base removed from V and 4 bases from J, the gap between germline ends came to 13 bases. The CDR3 loop is CASSQVEGDTYGYTF. The CDR3 DNA sequence: TGTGCCAGCAGCCAAGTAGAAGGGGACACCTATGGCTACACCTTC.

The chain links TRBV6-5 to TRBJ2-1; no clear D gene. This CDR3 is 14 amino acids long. Per germline, CDR1 MNHEY and CDR2 SVGAGI. Trimming left V 4 bases short and J 3 bases short, with 10 bases between. The CDR3 loop reads CASSSGQSYNEQFF. The CDR3 DNA sequence: TGTGCCAGCAGTTCAGGCCAGAGCTACAATGAGCAGTTCTTC.

By sample fraction, this clone is medium-sized. The chain couples TRBV7-2 to TRBJ1-2; possible D gene TRBD1, 6 bases. The CDR3 spans 14 residues. V was trimmed by 4 bases and J by 7 bases, leaving 16 bases between them. CDR1 SGHTA and CDR2 FQGNSA come from the germline V gene. The CDR3 nucleotides read TGTGCCAGCAGCTCCCGGGGGCAGGGCTTTGGCTACACCTTC. It is translated as CASSSRGQGFGYTF.

V is TRBV5-1 and J is TRBJ2-7, with 8 bases that match TRBD2. Trimming took 3 bases from V and 7 from J; bases not matched to a gene: 6. The CDR3 is 13 residues long. Germline CDR1 reads SGHRS; CDR2 reads YFSETQ. DNA for the CDR3: TGCGCCAGCAGCTCGCGGGAGGCGGGAGAGCAGTACTTC. This codes for CASSSREAGEQYF.

This clone is categorized as medium-sized. The V and J genes are TRBV7-2 and TRBJ1-5; possible D gene TRBD1, 6 bases. The V end was cut by 10 bases, the J end by 5 bases, with 18 bases between. The germline gives CDR1 SGHTA, CDR2 FQGNSA. The CDR3 runs to 14 residues. The DNA for the CDR3 is TGTGCCACCACTGGCCGGGGGCTCGATCAGCCCCAGCATTTT. Translating it yields CATTGRGLDQPQHF.

V gene TRBV9 combines with J gene TRBJ2-3; 7 positions agree with TRBD2. V trimming: 4 bases; J trimming: 2 bases; junction bases outside the gene matches: 10. Germline assignment: CDR1 SGDLS and CDR2 YYNGEE. The CDR3 runs to 16 residues. The CDR3 spells CASSPSLAAHTDTQYF. The CDR3 bases are TGTGCCAGCAGCCCCAGCCTAGCGGCCCACACAGATACGCAGTATTTT.

This clone is medium-sized. The chain links TRBV27 to TRBJ2-7; D remains unclear. CDR1 and CDR2 (germline): MNHEY, SMNVEV (reference sequence). V was shortened by 2 bases and J by 4 bases, with 12 bases between the two germline ends. This CDR3 is built from 14 residues. This chain's CDR3 is CASSLGPASYEQYF. The CDR3 DNA sequence: TGTGCCAGCAGTTTAGGCCCAGCCTCGTACGAGCAGTACTTC.

J is TRBJ2-5 and V is TRBV11-3; TRBD1 aligns across 7 bases. This CDR3 is 13 amino acids long. Germline CDR1 SGHNT, CDR2 YENEEA. Losses at the gene ends were 5 bases for V and 5 bases for J; bases not matched to a gene: 5. CDR3 bases: TGTGCCAGCAGCCAGGGGGTTGCGGAGACCCAGTACTTC. This translates into CASSQGVAETQYF.

This clone was seen a few times. The chain is built from TRBV30 and TRBJ1-1, with D unresolved. The CDR3 length is 11 residues. The germline CDR1 and CDR2 sequences are GTSNPN and SVGIG (reference sequence). The V gene lost 1 base and the J gene lost 5 bases, with 5 bases spanning the gap. The CDR3 bases are TGTGCCTGGAGTGGCCAGACTGAAGCTTTCTTT. Its translation is CAWSGQTEAFF.